This section outlines one T cell receptor (beta chain) sequence together with its context. This sample was included in a study of cytomegalovirus exposure and HLA in healthy donors. Amplification used 60 Vbeta primers and 13 Jbeta primers. Profiling relied on immunoSEQ multiplex PCR, and the TCRdb table lists in-frame clones only, not all of them. The sample records under 150,000 clones, over 70% being singletons. The CDR3 runs 14 residues. Trimming shortened V by 5 bases and J by 2 bases, and 12 bases separated the two germline ends. CDR1 is MNHEY and CDR2 is SMNVEV in the germline V gene (reference sequence). The donors (healthy individuals) were bone marrow donors.

The V gene is TRBV27, the J gene TRBJ1-2, with D uncertain. Specimen: PBMCs. The TCR sequence derives from a woman between 40 and 50 years old in good health and CMV-seronegative. The CDR3 DNA sequence: TGTGCCAGCAGTGAGGTGGGGAGGAACTATGGCTACACCTTC. Its translation: CASSEVGRNYGYTF.